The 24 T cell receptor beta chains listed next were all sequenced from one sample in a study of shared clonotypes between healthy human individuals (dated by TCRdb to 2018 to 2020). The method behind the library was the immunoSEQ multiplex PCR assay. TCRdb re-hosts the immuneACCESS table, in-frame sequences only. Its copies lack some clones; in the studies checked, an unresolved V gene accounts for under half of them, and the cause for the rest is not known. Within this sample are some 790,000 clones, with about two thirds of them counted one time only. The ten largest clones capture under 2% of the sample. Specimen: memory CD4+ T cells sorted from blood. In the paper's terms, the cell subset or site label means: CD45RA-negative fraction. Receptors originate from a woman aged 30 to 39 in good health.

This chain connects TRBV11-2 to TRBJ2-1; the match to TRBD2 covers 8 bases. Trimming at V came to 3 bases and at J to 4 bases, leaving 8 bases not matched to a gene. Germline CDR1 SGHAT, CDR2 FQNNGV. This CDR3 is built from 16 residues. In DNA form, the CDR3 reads TGTGCCAGCAGCTTGGACGGGACTAGTGTTTACAATGAGCAGTTCTTC. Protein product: CASSLDGTSVYNEQFF.

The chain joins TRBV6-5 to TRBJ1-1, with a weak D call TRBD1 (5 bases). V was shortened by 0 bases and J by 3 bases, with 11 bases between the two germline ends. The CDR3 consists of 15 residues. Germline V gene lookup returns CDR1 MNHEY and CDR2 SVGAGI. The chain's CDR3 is CASSYSAGRDTEAFF. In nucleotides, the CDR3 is TGTGCCAGCAGTTACTCTGCAGGGAGAGACACTGAAGCTTTCTTT.

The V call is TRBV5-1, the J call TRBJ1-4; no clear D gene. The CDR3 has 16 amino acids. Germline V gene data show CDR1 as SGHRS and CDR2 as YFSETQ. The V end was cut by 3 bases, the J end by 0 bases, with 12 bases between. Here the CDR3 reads CASSSVHSTTNEKLFF. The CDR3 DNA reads TGCGCCAGCAGCTCAGTACACAGTACAACTAATGAAAAACTGTTTTTT. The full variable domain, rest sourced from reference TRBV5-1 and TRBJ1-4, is KAGVTQTPRYLIKTRGQQVTLSCSPISGHRSVSWYQQTPGQGLQFLFEYFSETQRNKGNFPGRFSGRQFSNSRSEMNVSTLELGDSALYLCASSSVHSTTNEKLFFGSGTQLSVL.

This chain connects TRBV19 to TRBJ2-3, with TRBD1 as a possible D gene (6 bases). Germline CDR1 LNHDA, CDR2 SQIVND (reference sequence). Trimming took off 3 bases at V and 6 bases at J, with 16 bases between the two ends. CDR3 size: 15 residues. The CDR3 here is CASSIGGYVLDTQYF. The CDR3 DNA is TGTGCCAGTAGTATTGGGGGCTACGTGTTGGATACGCAGTATTTT.

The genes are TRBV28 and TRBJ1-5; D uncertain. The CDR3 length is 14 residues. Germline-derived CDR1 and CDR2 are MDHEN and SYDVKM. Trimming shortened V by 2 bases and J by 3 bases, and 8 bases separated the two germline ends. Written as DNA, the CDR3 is TGTGCCAGCAGTTTACAGGCGAACAATCAGCCCCAGCATTTT. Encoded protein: CASSLQANNQPQHF.

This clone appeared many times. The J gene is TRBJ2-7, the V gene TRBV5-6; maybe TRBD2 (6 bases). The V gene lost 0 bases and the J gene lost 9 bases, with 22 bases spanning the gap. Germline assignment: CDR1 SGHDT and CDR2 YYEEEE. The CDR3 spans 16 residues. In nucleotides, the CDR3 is TGTGCCAGCAGCTTGGCCCGGGGGACTTTTTTTCGTGGGCAGTACTTC. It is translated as CASSLARGTFFRGQYF.

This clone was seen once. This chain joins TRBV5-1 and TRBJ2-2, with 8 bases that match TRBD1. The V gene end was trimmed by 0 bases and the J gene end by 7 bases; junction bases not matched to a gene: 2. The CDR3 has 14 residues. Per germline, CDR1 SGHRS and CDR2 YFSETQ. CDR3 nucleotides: TGCGCCAGCAGCTTGGACAGGGGGTTCGGGGAGCTGTTTTTT. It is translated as CASSLDRGFGELFF.

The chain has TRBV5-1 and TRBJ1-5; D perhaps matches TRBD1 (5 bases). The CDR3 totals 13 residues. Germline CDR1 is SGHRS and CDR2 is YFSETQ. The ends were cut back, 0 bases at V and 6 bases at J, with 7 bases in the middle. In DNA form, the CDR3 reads TGCGCCAGCAGCTTGGTTGGGGGTCAGCCCCAGCATTTT. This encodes CASSLVGGQPQHF. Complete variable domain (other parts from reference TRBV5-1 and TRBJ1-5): KAGVTQTPRYLIKTRGQQVTLSCSPISGHRSVSWYQQTPGQGLQFLFEYFSETQRNKGNFPGRFSGRQFSNSRSEMNVSTLELGDSALYLCASSLVGGQPQHFGDGTRLSIL.

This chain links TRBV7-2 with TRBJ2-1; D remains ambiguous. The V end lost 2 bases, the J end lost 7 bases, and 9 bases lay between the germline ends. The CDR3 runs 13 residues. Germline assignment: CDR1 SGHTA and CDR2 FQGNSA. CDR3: CASSLPGNNEQFF. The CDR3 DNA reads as TGTGCCAGCAGCTTACCAGGCAATAATGAGCAGTTCTTC. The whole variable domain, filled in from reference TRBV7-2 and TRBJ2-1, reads GAGVSQSPSNKVTEKGKDVELRCDPISGHTALYWYRQSLGQGLEFLIYFQGNSAPDKSGLPSDRFSAERTGGSVSTLTIQRTQQEDSAVYLCASSLPGNNEQFFGPGTRLTVL.

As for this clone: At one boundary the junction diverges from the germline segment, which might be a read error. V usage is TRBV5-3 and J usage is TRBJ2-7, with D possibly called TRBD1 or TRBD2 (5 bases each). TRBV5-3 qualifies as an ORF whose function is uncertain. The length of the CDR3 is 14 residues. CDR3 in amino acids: CASSLGDGLYEQYF. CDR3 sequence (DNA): TGTGCCAGCAGCTTGGGGGACGGCTTATACGAGCAGTACTTC.

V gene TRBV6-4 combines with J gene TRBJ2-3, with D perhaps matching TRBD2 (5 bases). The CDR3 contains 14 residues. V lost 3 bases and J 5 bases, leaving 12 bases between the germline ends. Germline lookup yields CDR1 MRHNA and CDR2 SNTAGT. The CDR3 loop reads CASSEGYEGDTQYF. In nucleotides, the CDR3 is TGTGCCAGCAGTGAGGGGTACGAGGGAGATACGCAGTATTTT.

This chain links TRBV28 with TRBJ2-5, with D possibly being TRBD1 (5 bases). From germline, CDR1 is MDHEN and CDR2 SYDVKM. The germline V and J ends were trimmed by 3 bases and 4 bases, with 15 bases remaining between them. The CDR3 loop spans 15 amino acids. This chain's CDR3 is CASSFPPGNPETQYF. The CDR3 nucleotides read TGTGCCAGCAGTTTCCCCCCAGGGAACCCAGAGACCCAGTACTTC.

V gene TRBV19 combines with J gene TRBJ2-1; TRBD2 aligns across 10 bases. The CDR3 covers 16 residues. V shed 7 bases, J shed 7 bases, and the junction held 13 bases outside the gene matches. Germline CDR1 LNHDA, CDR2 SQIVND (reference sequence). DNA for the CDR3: TGTGCCAGTAAAACAGGGGGAACTAGCGGGAAGAATGAGCAGTTCTTC. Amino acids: CASKTGGTSGKNEQFF.

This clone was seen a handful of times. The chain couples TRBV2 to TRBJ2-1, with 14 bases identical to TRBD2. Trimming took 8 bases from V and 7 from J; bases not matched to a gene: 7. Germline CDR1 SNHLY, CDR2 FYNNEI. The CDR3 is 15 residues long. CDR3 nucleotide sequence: TGTGCCAGCGGGACTAGCGGGGGCCTGGGGAATGAGCAGTTCTTC. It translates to CASGTSGGLGNEQFF.

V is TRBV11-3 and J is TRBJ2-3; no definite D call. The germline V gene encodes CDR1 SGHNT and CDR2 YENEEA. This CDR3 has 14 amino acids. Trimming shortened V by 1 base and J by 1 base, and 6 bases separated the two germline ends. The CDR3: CASSLGGGTDTQYF. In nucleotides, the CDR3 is TGTGCCAGCAGCTTAGGTGGTGGCACAGATACGCAGTATTTT. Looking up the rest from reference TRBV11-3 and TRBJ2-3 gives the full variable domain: EAGVVQSPRYKIIEKKQPVAFWCNPISGHNTLYWYLQNLGQGPELLIRYENEEAVDDSQLPKDRFSAERLKGVDSTLKIQPAELGDSAVYLCASSLGGGTDTQYFGPGTRLTVL.

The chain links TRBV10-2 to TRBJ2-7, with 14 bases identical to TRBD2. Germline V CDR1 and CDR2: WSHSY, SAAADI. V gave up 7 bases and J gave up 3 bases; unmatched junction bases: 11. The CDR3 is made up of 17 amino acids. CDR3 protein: CASTTGLAGEPLYEQYF. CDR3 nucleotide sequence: TGCGCCAGCACGACGGGACTAGCGGGAGAGCCACTCTACGAGCAGTACTTC.

The CDR3 protein is CASSLQPGTGTSGNTIYF. CDR3 sequence (DNA): TGCGCCAGCAGCTTACAACCCGGGACCGGAACATCTGGAAACACCATATATTTT. The genes are TRBV5-1 and TRBJ1-3; a possible D gene is TRBD1 (5 bases). CDR1 is SGHRS, CDR2 YFSETQ, per germline. The CDR3 extends over 18 amino acids. The germline V and J ends were trimmed by 2 bases and 1 base, with 19 bases remaining between them.

CDR3 sequence reads: CASKDAPVAKNIQYF. CDR3 nucleotide sequence: TGCGCCAGCAAGGACGCCCCCGTAGCCAAAAACATTCAGTACTTC. This chain uses TRBV5-1 with TRBJ2-4; D unresolved. V lost 6 bases, J lost 0 bases, and 13 bases lay in between. The CDR3 loop spans 15 amino acids. Germline CDR1 SGHRS, CDR2 YFSETQ.

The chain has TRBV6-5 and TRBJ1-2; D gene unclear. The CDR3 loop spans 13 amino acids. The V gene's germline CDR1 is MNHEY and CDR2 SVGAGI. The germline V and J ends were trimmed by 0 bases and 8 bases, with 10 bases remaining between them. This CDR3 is CASSYSSAGGYTF. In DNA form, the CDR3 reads TGTGCCAGCAGTTACTCGAGCGCAGGCGGCTACACCTTC.

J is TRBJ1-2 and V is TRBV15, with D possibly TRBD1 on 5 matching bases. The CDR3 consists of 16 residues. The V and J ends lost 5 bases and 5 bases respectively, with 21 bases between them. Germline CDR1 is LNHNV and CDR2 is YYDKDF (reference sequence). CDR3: CATSGQRGGVGYGYTF. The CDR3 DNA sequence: TGTGCCACCAGCGGCCAAAGGGGAGGGGTAGGGTATGGCTACACCTTC.

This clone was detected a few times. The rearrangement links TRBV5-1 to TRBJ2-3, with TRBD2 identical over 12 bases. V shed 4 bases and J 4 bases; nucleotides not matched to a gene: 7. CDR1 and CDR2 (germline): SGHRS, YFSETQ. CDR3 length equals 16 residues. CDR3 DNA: TGCGCCAGCAGCGTACGACTAGCGGGAGCTGCAGATACGCAGTATTTT. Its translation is CASSVRLAGAADTQYF.

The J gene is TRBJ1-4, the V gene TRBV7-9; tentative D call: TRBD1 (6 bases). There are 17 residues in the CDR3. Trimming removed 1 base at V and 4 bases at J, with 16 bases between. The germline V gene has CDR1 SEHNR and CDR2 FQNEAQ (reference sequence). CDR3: CASSLEVGGADNEKLFF. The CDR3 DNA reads TGTGCCAGCAGCTTAGAGGTTGGGGGCGCCGATAATGAAAAACTGTTTTTT.

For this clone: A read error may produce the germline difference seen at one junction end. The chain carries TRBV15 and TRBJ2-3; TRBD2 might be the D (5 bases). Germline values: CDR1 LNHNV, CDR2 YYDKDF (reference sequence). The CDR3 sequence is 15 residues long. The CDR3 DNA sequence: TGTGCCACCAGCCGAGACTACCTCATAACAGATACGCAGTATTTT. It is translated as CATSRDYLITDTQYF.

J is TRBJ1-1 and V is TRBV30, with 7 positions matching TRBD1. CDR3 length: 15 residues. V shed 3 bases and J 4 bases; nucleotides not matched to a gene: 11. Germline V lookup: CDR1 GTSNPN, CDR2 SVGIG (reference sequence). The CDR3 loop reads CAWRQGSMRGTEAFF. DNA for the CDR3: TGTGCCTGGAGACAGGGGTCAATGCGAGGCACTGAAGCTTTCTTT.